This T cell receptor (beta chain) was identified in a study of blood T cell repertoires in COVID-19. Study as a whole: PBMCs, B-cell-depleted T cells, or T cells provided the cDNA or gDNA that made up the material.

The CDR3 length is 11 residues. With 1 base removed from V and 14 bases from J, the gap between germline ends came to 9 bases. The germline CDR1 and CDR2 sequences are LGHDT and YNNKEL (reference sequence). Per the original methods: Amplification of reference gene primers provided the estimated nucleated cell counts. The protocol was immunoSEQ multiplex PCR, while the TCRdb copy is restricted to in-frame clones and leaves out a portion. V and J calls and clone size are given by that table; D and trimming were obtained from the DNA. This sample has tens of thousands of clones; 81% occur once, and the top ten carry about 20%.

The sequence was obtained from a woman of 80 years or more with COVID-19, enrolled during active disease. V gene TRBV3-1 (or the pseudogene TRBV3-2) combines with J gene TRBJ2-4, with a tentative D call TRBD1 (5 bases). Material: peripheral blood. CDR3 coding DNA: TGTGCCAGCAGCCAAGGGGCAGGGAAGTACTTC. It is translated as CASSQGAGKYF.